A selection of T cell receptor beta chains follows, all from one sample in a study of beta chain features in type 1 diabetes. Profiled with immunoSEQ multiplex PCR; TCRdb holds only in-frame clones, not every one. The sample has around 500,000 clones, 30% seen once. What was sequenced was naive CD4+ T cells from blood. All receptors derive from a man between 18 and 35 years old in good health. Both conserved end residues are part of each CDR3. D genes are given only for firm matches. Size is stated for part of the rows, as once, few or many counts, or as a class when the clone is expanded.

TRBJ2-1,TRBD2,TRBV7-9,few,TGTGCCAGCAGCTTATGGCTAGCGGAGTACAATGAGCAGTTCTTC,CASSLWLAEYNEQFF
TRBJ2-2,NA,TRBV29-1,NA,TGCAGCGTCGGTCGTGGGGCGTCGAACACCGGGGAGCTGTTTTTT,CSVGRGASNTGELFF
TRBJ1-4,NA,TRBV13,few,TGTGCCAGCTCCCGGGCAGGGATTAATGAAAAACTGTTTTTT,CASSRAGINEKLFF
TRBJ2-5,NA,TRBV4-1,NA,TGCGCCAGCAGCCAGCGGACGGTTGGGGAGACCCAGTACTTC,CASSQRTVGETQYF
TRBJ2-1,NA,TRBV5-1,NA,TGCGCCAGCAGCTTGGTCAGGGCATCCTACAATGAGCAGTTCTTC,CASSLVRASYNEQFF
TRBJ2-1,TRBD2,TRBV29-1,few,TGCAGCGTTGGGAGTCTAGCGGGAGAATTAGGGCAGTTCTTC,CSVGSLAGELGQFF
TRBJ1-2,NA,TRBV10-3,few,TGTGCCATCAGCCTGGACAGAAGGGATGGCTACACCTTC,CAISLDRRDGYTF
TRBJ2-1,NA,TRBV9,few,TGTGCCAGCAGCTCAACCCGGGGGCTCCTCTACAATGAGCAGTTCTTC,CASSSTRGLLYNEQFF
TRBJ2-1,NA,TRBV9,NA,TGTGCCAGCAGCGTCGACAGGATCAATGAGCAGTTCTTC,CASSVDRINEQFF
TRBJ2-3,NA,TRBV7-8,NA,TGTGCCAGCAGCTTCATCCGGGACCACCGCACAGATACGCAGTATTTT,CASSFIRDHRTDTQYF
TRBJ1-1,NA,TRBV7-2,NA,TGTGCCAGCAGCTATCCAGGGACAAGACCTGAAGCTTTCTTT,CASSYPGTRPEAFF
TRBJ2-1,TRBD2,TRBV7-2,few,TGTGCCAGCAGCTTATGGCCTAGCGGGACAAATGAGCAGTTCTTC,CASSLWPSGTNEQFF
TRBJ2-7,NA,TRBV14,few,TGTGCCAGCAGCTTCACGGGCCGGGAGCAGTACTTC,CASSFTGREQYF
TRBJ2-2,TRBD2,TRBV2,few,TGTGCCAGCAGCCGAGGGACTAGCGTTAGGGAGCTGTTTTTT,CASSRGTSVRELFF
TRBJ2-1,NA,TRBV5-1,few,TGCGCCAGCAGCCTAGGTAGCGGAAGCTCCTACAATGAGCAGTTCTTC,CASSLGSGSSYNEQFF
TRBJ2-7,TRBD1,TRBV10-3,NA,TGTGCCAGCCTCCCCGGGACAGTCTCCTACGAGCAGTACTTC,CASLPGTVSYEQYF
TRBJ2-1,TRBD1,TRBV6-5,NA,TGTGCCAGCAGTGGACAGGATTACAATGAGCAGTTCTTC,CASSGQDYNEQFF
TRBJ2-4,TRBD1,TRBV9,few,TGTGCCAGCAGCGTTGGACAGGGAAACATTCAGTACTTC,CASSVGQGNIQYF
TRBJ2-5,TRBD1,TRBV30,NA,TGTGCCTGGAGTTCGAATAGGGGGCGCAGGCTTGAGACCCAGTACTTC,CAWSSNRGRRLETQYF
TRBJ2-7,NA,TRBV18,NA,TGTGCCAGCTCACCAAGCGGCTCCTACGAGCAGTACTTC,CASSPSGSYEQYF
TRBJ2-7,TRBD1,TRBV27,NA,TGTGCCAGCAGACCCAGGGACAGGGCTGGCGAGCAGTACTTC,CASRPRDRAGEQYF
TRBJ2-2,NA,TRBV5-1,few,TGCGCCAGCAGCTTCTCAGGCCCCGGGGGAAACACCGGGGAGCTGTTTTTT,CASSFSGPGGNTGELFF
TRBJ2-3,TRBD2,TRBV10-3,few,TGTGCCATCAGTGAGTCCCCTAGCGGGGGCACAGATACGCAGTATTTT,CAISESPSGGTDTQYF